What follows are 12 T cell receptor beta chains derived from one specimen sequenced in a study of response to subunit inactivated influenza vaccine. TCRdb reprocessed the RT-PCR reads via MiXCR and lists one record per CDR3 protein. In the table there are about 540,000 distinct CDR3 sequences, roughly 25% of which are singletons. The sample was also linked to a second study, of T cells expressing NK-cell markers. As that study records: Generation of TCR beta cDNA was performed by 5'RACE template switching incorporating UMIs.

The sample consisted of CD4+ T cells sorted from PBMCs, taken approximately 13 days after vaccination. The receptors here all came from a man aged 45-65 years who received an inactivated influenza vaccine.

In the case of this clonotype: Sequence at one end of the junction differs from germline and may be a read error. V usage is TRBV11-2 and J usage is TRBJ2-2, with a weak D call TRBD2 (7 bases). The CDR3 is 18 residues long. CDR1 is SGHAT and CDR2 is FQNNGV in the germline V gene. This CDR3 is CVSSLFGSGGMNTGELFF. The CDR3 nucleotides are TGTGTCAGCAGCTTATTCGGGTCGGGGGGCATGAACACCGGGGAGCTGTTTTTT.

This clonotype occurred a few times. This rearrangement joins TRBV5-6 to TRBJ1-2; 9 bases fit TRBD1. The V gene end was trimmed by 4 bases and the J gene end by 4 bases; junction bases not matched to a gene: 8. The CDR3 runs 15 residues. Germline lookup yields CDR1 SGHDT and CDR2 YYEEEE. The CDR3 nucleotides are TGTGCCAGCAGCCTACCGGGACAGGGCTTCTATGGCTACACCTTC. Translated: CASSLPGQGFYGYTF.

The rearrangement joins TRBV20-1 to TRBJ1-2; D unclear. V was pared by 0 bases and J by 2 bases, with 4 bases between. This CDR3 comprises 12 residues. Germline assignment: CDR1 DFQATT and CDR2 SNEGSKA (reference sequence). The CDR3, as DNA: TGCAGTGCTAGAGATCCCAACTATGGCTACACCTTC. It translates to CSARDPNYGYTF.

The chain couples TRBV29-1 to TRBJ2-5; no firm D call. With 6 bases removed from V and 3 bases from J, the gap between germline ends came to 8 bases. The CDR3 is 11 residues long. Looked up from germline, CDR1 is SQVTM and CDR2 is ANQGSEA. The CDR3 DNA reads as TGCAGCGTCGGCAGAGAAGAGACCCAGTACTTC. Translated, it gives CSVGREETQYF. The full variable domain, with the rest looked up from reference TRBV29-1 and TRBJ2-5, is SAVISQKPSRDICQRGTSLTIQCQVDSQVTMMFWYRQQPGQSLTLIATANQGSEATYESGFVIDKFPISRPNLTFSTLTVSNMSPEDSSIYLCSVGREETQYFGPGTRLLVL.

The CDR3 DNA follows: TGTGCCAGCAGCTTAGCTGAGGGGCCAGGGTCTGGAAACACCATATATTTT. Its translation: CASSLAEGPGSGNTIYF. V is TRBV7-8 and J is TRBJ1-3, with a weak D call TRBD1 (5 bases). This CDR3 contains 17 residues. V gave up 0 bases and J gave up 1 base, with 13 bases separating them. Germline loops: CDR1 SGHVS, CDR2 FQNEAQ.

This clonotype was seen just once. The rearrangement uses TRBV6-5 and TRBJ2-3; 13 bases fit TRBD2. The CDR3 length is 17 residues. Germline V gene sequence: CDR1 MNHEY, CDR2 SVGAGI. After removal of 4 bases from V and 2 bases from J, the junction contained 6 bases not matched to a gene. The CDR3: CASSLTSGGGNTDTQYF. CDR3 nucleotide sequence: TGTGCCAGCAGTTTAACTAGCGGGGGGGGCAACACAGATACGCAGTATTTT.

V gene TRBV2 combines with J gene TRBJ2-5, with a tentative D call TRBD2 (6 bases). Germline loops: CDR1 SNHLY, CDR2 FYNNEI. The germline V and J ends were trimmed by 10 bases and 3 bases, with 9 bases remaining between them. The CDR3 covers 11 residues. CDR3 coding DNA: TGTGCCACCGGGAGCAAAGAGACCCAGTACTTC. Protein product: CATGSKETQYF.

The CDR3 protein is CASRLAGSKNGELFF. The CDR3 nucleotides are TGTGCCAGCAGACTAGCGGGGTCTAAAAACGGGGAGCTGTTTTTT. The chain employs TRBV6-1 and TRBJ2-2; 10 bases map to TRBD2. V trimming: 6 bases; J trimming: 7 bases; junction bases outside the gene matches: 8. The CDR3 loop spans 15 amino acids. Per germline, CDR1 MNHNS and CDR2 SASEGT.

The chain links TRBV5-1 to TRBJ2-1; a weak D match, TRBD1 (5 bases). CDR1 is SGHRS and CDR2 is YFSETQ in the germline V gene. CDR3 length equals 14 residues. Between the trimmed V and J ends, which lost 4 bases and 4 bases, there was a span of 12 bases. CDR3: CASSLGHDYNEQFF. CDR3 in DNA: TGCGCCAGCAGCCTCGGACATGATTACAATGAGCAGTTCTTC.

V is TRBV6-2 or TRBV6-3 and J is TRBJ2-1; perhaps D is TRBD1 or TRBD2 (5 bases each). Germline V gives CDR1 MNHEY, CDR2 SVGEGT. The CDR3 consists of 15 residues. Trimming left V 2 bases short and J 9 bases short, with 17 bases between. Written as DNA, the CDR3 is TGTGCCAGCAGTTACCGGGACGTGATCGGAAGTGAGCAGTTCTTC. As protein: CASSYRDVIGSEQFF.

The chain recombines TRBV7-2 with TRBJ1-2; no firm D call. This CDR3 is built from 14 residues. V was clipped by 4 bases and J by 1 base, with 10 bases between them. Germline values: CDR1 SGHTA, CDR2 FQGNSA. This CDR3 is CASSSTVYNYGYTF. The CDR3 DNA reads TGTGCCAGCAGCTCGACGGTGTATAACTATGGCTACACCTTC.

This clonotype has just a few counts. The chain combines TRBV9 with TRBJ2-3; D assignment may be TRBD1 or TRBD2 (5 bases each). The V end was cut by 5 bases, the J end by 4 bases, with 17 bases between. This CDR3 region has 15 residues. Germline CDR1 SGDLS, CDR2 YYNGEE. CDR3 bases: TGTGCCAGCAGACCCGGGACCCGGGTGCCAGATACGCAGTATTTT. Translated, it gives CASRPGTRVPDTQYF.